This TCR beta chain was captured in a study of siplizumab effects on memory and regulatory T cells. Points from the study as a whole: Sequences below about 10^-5 frequency were poorly captured. As a result, only a minor fraction of alloreactive clones mapped to unstimulated subsets. Siplizumab produced a significant drop in alloreactive sequences attributable to unstimulated CD4+ memory cells. The diversity of naive T cells seemed greater than that of memory cells, and their alloresponse contribution seemed major.

Generated by immunoSEQ multiplex PCR, the TCRdb table keeps only in-frame clones and is missing some. The sample has more than 95,000 clones, roughly 91% seen once; the top ten hold approximately 0.32%. Per germline, CDR1 GTSNPN and CDR2 SVGIG (reference sequence). CDR3 length: 16 residues. J gave up 4 bases and V 0 bases, and 4 bases lay outside the gene matches. Turning to this clone: The antigen remains undetermined.

J is TRBJ2-3 and V is TRBV30; 13 bases align to TRBD2. The sample comprised CD4+ T cells sorted from blood. The clonotype originates from a human donor in good health. The CDR3 protein is CAWSVLAGGPADTQYF. In DNA form, the CDR3 reads TGTGCCTGGAGTGTACTAGCGGGGGGGCCAGCAGATACGCAGTATTTT. Variable domain in full (rest from reference TRBV30 and TRBJ2-3): SQTIHQWPATLVQPVGSPLSLECTVEGTSNPNLYWYRQAAGRGLQLLFYSVGIGQISSEVPQNLSASRPQDRQFILSSKKLLLSDSGFYLCAWSVLAGGPADTQYFGPGTRLTVL.